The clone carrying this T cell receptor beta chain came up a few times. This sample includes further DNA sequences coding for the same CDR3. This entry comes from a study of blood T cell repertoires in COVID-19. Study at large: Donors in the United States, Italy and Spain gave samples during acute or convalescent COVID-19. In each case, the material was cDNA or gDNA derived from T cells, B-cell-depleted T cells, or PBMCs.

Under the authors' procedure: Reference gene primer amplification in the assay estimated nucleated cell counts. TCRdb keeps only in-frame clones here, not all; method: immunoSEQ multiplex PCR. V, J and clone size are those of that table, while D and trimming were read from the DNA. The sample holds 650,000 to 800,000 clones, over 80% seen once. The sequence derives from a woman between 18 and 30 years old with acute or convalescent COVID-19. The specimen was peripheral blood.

CDR3: CASRDRENEKLFF. CDR3 coding DNA: TGTGCCAGCCGGGACAGGGAGAATGAAAAACTGTTTTTT. The chain links TRBV6-5 to TRBJ1-4; 9 nucleotides agree with TRBD1. The CDR3 covers 13 residues. Unmatched junction bases numbered 3, after V lost 8 bases and J lost 5 bases. The germline CDR1 and CDR2 sequences are MNHEY and SVGAGI.